These 14 T cell receptor beta chains originate from one sample sequenced in a study of OX40 agonist ivuxolimab in advanced cancers. Repertoires were generated with immunoSEQ multiplex PCR, while TCRdb's copy carries only in-frame clones and drops some. The sample lists tens of thousands of clones, about 85% occurring once. The source material was CD4+ or CD8+ T cells sorted from blood, sampled in a trial of the OX40 agonist ivuxolimab. The receptors here all came from an adult with an advanced solid tumor such as melanoma, head and neck, liver or kidney cancer.

The chain links TRBV18 to TRBJ1-2; possible D gene TRBD1, 6 bases. CDR1 is KGHSH and CDR2 is LQKENI in the germline V gene. Trimming removed 0 bases from V and 6 bases from J, with 8 bases in between. This CDR3 spans 13 amino acids. The chain's CDR3 is CASSPPAGDGYTF. The CDR3 DNA is TGTGCCAGCTCACCACCGGCAGGGGATGGCTACACCTTC.

This chain connects TRBV21-1 to TRBJ2-1; the DNA was not used to check the table's D call, TRBD2. TRBV21-1 is an annotated pseudogene. The CDR3 totals 15 residues. CDR3 nucleotide sequence: TGTGCCAGCAGCCCCCGAGGGGGGGTGGGGAATGAGCAGTTCTTC. Its translation is CASSPRGGVGNEQFF.

The CDR3 DNA reads as TGTGCCAGCAGCAGGCTAGCGGGGGCCTTCTCCTACAATGAGCAGTTCTTC. Translating it yields CASSRLAGAFSYNEQFF. V usage is TRBV9 and J usage is TRBJ2-1; 10 bases line up with TRBD2. Germline CDR1 reads SGDLS; CDR2 reads YYNGEE. With V trimmed by 4 bases and J by 0 bases, 7 bases remained unmatched. The length of the CDR3 is 17 residues.

This clone appeared a few times. The chain recombines TRBV5-4 with TRBJ1-5; perhaps TRBD1 as D (6 bases). V shed 4 bases and J shed 5 bases, with 13 bases lying between them. The V gene's germline CDR1 is SGHNT and CDR2 YYREEE (reference sequence). This CDR3 is built from 14 residues. CDR3 DNA: TGTGCCAGCAGCCGATGGGGGGCATATCAGCCCCAGCATTTT. It specifies CASSRWGAYQPQHF.

J is TRBJ1-3 and V is TRBV5-6; D is perhaps TRBD1 (5 bases). This CDR3 contains 18 residues. V lost 0 bases, J lost 0 bases, and 16 bases lay in between. Germline loops: CDR1 SGHDT, CDR2 YYEEEE. The CDR3 is CASSLVRVRADSGNTIYF. The CDR3 DNA follows: TGTGCCAGCAGCTTGGTTAGGGTCAGGGCTGACTCTGGAAACACCATATATTTT.

This chain uses TRBV27 with TRBJ1-2; D perhaps matches TRBD1 (6 bases). CDR3 length: 14 amino acids. Germline assignment: CDR1 MNHEY and CDR2 SMNVEV (reference sequence). V was trimmed by 3 bases and J by 2 bases, leaving 10 bases between them. CDR3 region: CASSFRTGNYGYTF. Here the CDR3 DNA reads TGTGCCAGCAGTTTCCGTACAGGGAACTATGGCTACACCTTC.

Note on this clone: The same CDR3 can be traced to other DNA sequences in this sample. The rearrangement links TRBV6-6 to TRBJ2-7, with 8 bases aligning to TRBD2. This CDR3 region has 16 residues. J was trimmed by 5 bases and V by 2 bases; bases with no gene match: 11. CDR1 MNHNY and CDR2 SVGAGI come from the germline V gene (reference sequence). In nucleotides, the CDR3 is TGTGCCAGCAGTTACGGCCTGGAGCGGGAGTACGACGAGCAGTACTTC. This codes for CASSYGLEREYDEQYF.

CDR3 sequence (DNA): TGTGCCAGCAGTGAAGCGCCCCCTGCCTACGAGCAGTACTTC. It is translated as CASSEAPPAYEQYF. The chain joins TRBV2 to TRBJ2-7; D is unresolved. V was shortened by 0 bases and J by 2 bases, with 8 bases between the two germline ends. CDR1 is SNHLY and CDR2 is FYNNEI in the germline V gene. The length of the CDR3 is 14 residues.

This clone was seen a few times. The chain couples TRBV11-3 to TRBJ2-1, with 8 bases fitting TRBD1. The CDR3 has 15 residues. J lost 4 bases, V lost 4 bases, and 6 bases had no gene match. Looked up from germline, CDR1 is SGHNT and CDR2 is YENEEA. The DNA of the CDR3 is TGTGCCAGCAGCTCCAGGACAGGGCAATACAATGAGCAGTTCTTC. This gives the protein CASSSRTGQYNEQFF.

The V call is TRBV11-3, the J call TRBJ2-1, with 13 nucleotides matching TRBD2. The CDR3 is 14 amino acids. Germline V gene sequence: CDR1 SGHNT, CDR2 YENEEA. With 5 bases clipped from V and 7 bases from J, the junction kept 2 bases outside the gene matches. CDR3 loop: CASSALAGGNEQFF. The CDR3 nucleotides are TGTGCCAGCAGCGCACTAGCGGGAGGGAATGAGCAGTTCTTC.

This clone was seen a single time. The V gene is TRBV6-5, the J gene TRBJ1-6; maybe TRBD1 (5 bases). V gave up 0 bases and J gave up 9 bases, with 12 bases separating them. CDR1 and CDR2 (germline): MNHEY, SVGAGI. This CDR3 has 15 amino acids. Written as DNA, the CDR3 is TGTGCCAGCAGTTACTCTTTTCAGGGCCGTTCACCCCTCCACTTT. Encoded protein: CASSYSFQGRSPLHF.

The V call is TRBV5-8, the J call TRBJ2-3; TRBD1 aligns across 9 bases. Germline V CDR1 and CDR2: SGHTS, YDEGEE. This CDR3 has 16 residues. Trimming took 4 bases from V and 9 from J; bases not matched to a gene: 15. CDR3 nucleotides: TGTGCCAGCAGCGCCAGTTGGACAGGGGCTAGAGAGACGCAGTATTTT. Translated: CASSASWTGARETQYF.

The genes are TRBV28 and TRBJ2-1; TRBD1 matches at 10 bases. The germline CDR1 and CDR2 sequences are MDHEN and SYDVKM. This CDR3 has 16 amino acids. V was pared by 8 bases and J by 7 bases, with 14 bases of the junction left unmatched. The CDR3 sequence: CASSPIGTGATNEQFF. The CDR3 DNA follows: TGTGCCAGCTCTCCCATTGGGACAGGGGCTACAAATGAGCAGTTCTTC. Supplemented by reference TRBV28 and TRBJ2-1, the full variable domain reads DVKVTQSSRYLVKRTGEKVFLECVQDMDHENMFWYRQDPGLGLRLIYFSYDVKMKEKGDIPEGYSVSREKKERFSLILESASTNQTSMYLCASSPIGTGATNEQFFGPGTRLTVL.

This clone has a handful of counts. V is TRBV5-1 and J is TRBJ2-2; 10 positions agree with TRBD1. The ends lost 4 bases at V and 7 bases at J; junction bases unmatched: 4. The CDR3 spans 14 residues. Germline lookup yields CDR1 SGHRS and CDR2 YFSETQ. The chain's CDR3 is CASSGGTGDGELFF. The CDR3 DNA follows: TGCGCCAGCAGCGGCGGGACAGGGGACGGGGAGCTGTTTTTT.